The sequence of this TCR beta chain was determined in a study of blood T cell repertoires in COVID-19. Looking at the study overall: COVID-19 samples collected from the United States, Italy and Spain covered acute and convalescent phases. From T cells, B-cell-depleted T cells, or PBMCs came the material, which was cDNA or gDNA.

This CDR3 region has 17 residues. The V segment lost 5 bases and the J segment 2 bases; nucleotides outside the gene matches: 11. CDR1 and CDR2 (germline): LNHDA, SQIVND (reference sequence). As processed by the authors: Amplified reference gene primers provided the basis for estimating nucleated cell counts. Measured with immunoSEQ multiplex PCR; TCRdb has only the in-frame clones, and not every one. V and J calls plus clone size are reproduced from that table; the DNA served to infer D and trimming. This sample yields 150,000 to 180,000 clones, of which about four fifths are seen a single time; less than 30% belongs to the top ten.

Sequences were obtained from peripheral blood. The V call is TRBV19, the J call TRBJ2-1; 8 nucleotides line up with TRBD1. The receptor's source is an older woman with acute or convalescent COVID-19. The CDR3 sequence: CASSRQGPSTTYNEQFF. In nucleotides, the CDR3 is TGTGCCAGTAGTCGACAGGGGCCATCGACCACCTACAATGAGCAGTTCTTC.